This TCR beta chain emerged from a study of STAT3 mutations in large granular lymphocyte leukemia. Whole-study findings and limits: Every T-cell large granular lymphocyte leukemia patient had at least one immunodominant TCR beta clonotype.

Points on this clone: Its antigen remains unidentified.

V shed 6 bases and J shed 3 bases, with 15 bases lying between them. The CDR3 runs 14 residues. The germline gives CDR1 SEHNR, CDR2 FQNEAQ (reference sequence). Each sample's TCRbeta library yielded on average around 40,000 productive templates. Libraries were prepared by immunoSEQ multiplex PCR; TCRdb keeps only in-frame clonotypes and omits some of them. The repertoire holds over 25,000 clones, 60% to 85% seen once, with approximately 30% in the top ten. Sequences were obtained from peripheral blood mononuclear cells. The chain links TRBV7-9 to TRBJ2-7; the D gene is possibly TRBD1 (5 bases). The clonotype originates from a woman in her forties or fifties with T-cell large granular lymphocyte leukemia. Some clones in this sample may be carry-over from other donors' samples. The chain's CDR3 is CASSTTFQGYEQYF. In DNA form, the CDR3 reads TGTGCCAGCAGTACTACGTTTCAGGGCTACGAGCAGTACTTC.